This record concerns one TCR beta chain sequence. The V and J ends lost 5 bases and 0 bases respectively, with 13 bases between them. This CDR3 is built from 15 residues. Germline V gene lookup returns CDR1 MNHEY and CDR2 SMNVEV (reference sequence). This specimen belongs to a study of blood T cell repertoires in COVID-19. Data came from immunoSEQ multiplex PCR; TCRdb stores just in-frame clones and leaves some out. The sample contains about 73,000 clones, approximately 83% of which appear only once. This chain uses TRBV27 with TRBJ1-1, with D perhaps TRBD1 (5 bases). Sequences were obtained from peripheral blood. This TCR was recovered from a woman in her fifties or sixties with acute or convalescent COVID-19. The CDR3 nucleotides are TGTGCCAGCAGTCCCCTAGACAGAATGAACACTGAAGCTTTCTTT. This sequence encodes CASSPLDRMNTEAFF.